These 19 T cell receptor beta chains were all obtained from the same sample, sequenced in a study of Tregs in tolerant kidney transplant recipients. Here immunoSEQ multiplex PCR was the method, and the copy in TCRdb shows in-frame clones only, minus some. In the table there are over 50,000 clones, around 85% of which are singletons. The input for sequencing was Tregs from blood, taken before the transplant. The receptors shown here come from a human donor who received a combined kidney and bone marrow transplant.

V and J are TRBV7-2 and TRBJ1-1, with 7 bases lining up with TRBD1. The CDR3 contains 12 residues. Germline CDR1 and CDR2: SGHTA and FQGNSA. V was clipped by 8 bases and J by 6 bases; unmatched bases: 6. The CDR3 spells CASGDRNPEAFF. CDR3 coding DNA: TGTGCCAGCGGGGACAGAAACCCTGAAGCTTTCTTT.

The chain links TRBV9 to TRBJ2-1; 7 bases line up with TRBD2. The ends lost 4 bases at V and 8 bases at J; junction bases unmatched: 12. CDR1 is SGDLS and CDR2 is YYNGEE in the germline V gene. CDR3 size: 15 residues. The CDR3 is CASSPAGTYKDEQFF. The CDR3 nucleotides read TGTGCCAGCAGCCCAGCGGGAACTTATAAGGATGAGCAGTTCTTC.

This chain uses TRBV6-6 with TRBJ1-2; maybe TRBD1 (5 bases). Germline V gene lookup returns CDR1 MNHNY and CDR2 SVGAGI (reference sequence). V lost 6 bases to trimming and J lost 1 base, with 12 bases between them. CDR3 size: 14 residues. This CDR3 is CASRRQSVNYGYTF. The DNA for the CDR3 is TGTGCCAGCAGACGACAGTCAGTTAACTATGGCTACACCTTC.

The DNA for the CDR3 is TGTGCCAGCAGTTTATCCTATCTGGCAGAACATAACTATGGCTACACCTTC. Amino acid sequence: CASSLSYLAEHNYGYTF. This chain links TRBV27 with TRBJ1-2; D remains unclear. The ends were cut back, 0 bases at V and 1 base at J, with 15 bases in the middle. The CDR3 spans 17 residues. Per germline, CDR1 MNHEY and CDR2 SMNVEV (reference sequence).

This clone was counted a few times. The CDR3 loop is CASSYGRDYEQYF. In nucleotides, the CDR3 is TGTGCCAGCAGTTACGGACGGGACTACGAGCAGTACTTC. The rearrangement joins TRBV6-9 to TRBJ2-7, with D possibly being TRBD2 (5 bases). The germline V and J ends were trimmed by 3 bases and 3 bases, with 9 bases remaining between them. CDR1 and CDR2 (germline): MNHGY, SVAAGI. CDR3 size: 13 residues.

There are a few counts of this clone. The chain employs TRBV2 and TRBJ2-7; the D gene could be TRBD1 or TRBD2 (5 bases each). The V gene's germline CDR1 is SNHLY and CDR2 FYNNEI. Trimming took off 1 base at V and 4 bases at J, with 14 bases between the two ends. The CDR3 covers 15 residues. CDR3 sequence reads: CASSEGGAGGYEQYF. The CDR3 DNA reads TGTGCCAGCAGTGAAGGAGGGGCTGGCGGTTACGAGCAGTACTTC.

This clone appeared once. The chain employs TRBV30 and TRBJ1-4; D perhaps matches TRBD1 (5 bases). The V and J ends lost 3 bases and 6 bases respectively, with 14 bases between them. CDR1 and CDR2 from the germline V gene are GTSNPN and SVGIG (reference sequence). CDR3 size: 14 residues. CDR3 bases: TGTGCCTGGAGCCTGGGACTTGTGGATGAAAAACTGTTTTTT. Translating it yields CAWSLGLVDEKLFF.

This chain uses TRBV4-1 with TRBJ1-4, with TRBD1 matching over 7 bases. CDR3 length: 15 residues. Germline CDR1 reads MGHRA; CDR2 reads YSYEKL. The V gene end was trimmed by 3 bases and the J gene end by 8 bases; junction bases not matched to a gene: 9. The CDR3 protein is CASSHTPDRYEKLFF. The CDR3 DNA follows: TGCGCCAGCAGCCATACCCCGGACAGGTACGAAAAACTGTTTTTT.

This sequence joins TRBV18 and TRBJ2-5; D gene ambiguous. Germline V gene data show CDR1 as KGHSH and CDR2 as LQKENI. The CDR3 sequence is 12 residues long. V was cut by 2 bases and J by 6 bases, with 7 bases left in between. The CDR3 reads CASSPTSQTQYF. CDR3 sequence (DNA): TGTGCCAGCTCACCAACGTCGCAGACCCAGTACTTC.

The V and J genes are TRBV7-6 and TRBJ1-5; TRBD1 is a possible D gene (6 bases). Germline CDR1 is SGHVS and CDR2 is FNYEAQ. Trimming pared 7 bases from V and 0 bases from J, leaving 16 bases between. CDR3 length: 16 residues. CDR3 amino acids: CASTTENRASNQPQHF. Written as DNA, the CDR3 is TGTGCCAGCACCACCGAGAACAGGGCTAGCAATCAGCCCCAGCATTTT.

There are a few counts of this clone. The chain uses TRBV2 and TRBJ2-2, with 14 positions matching TRBD2. Germline CDR1 SNHLY, CDR2 FYNNEI. V trimming: 8 bases; J trimming: 4 bases; junction bases outside the gene matches: 6. The CDR3 has 16 amino acids. CDR3: CASWGLAGDPTGELFF. The CDR3, as DNA: TGTGCCAGCTGGGGACTAGCGGGGGACCCCACCGGGGAGCTGTTTTTT.

Only a few counts were recorded for this clone. V usage is TRBV6-1 and J usage is TRBJ2-3, with 8 bases fitting TRBD2. There are 17 residues in the CDR3. V shed 2 bases, J shed 4 bases, and the junction held 11 bases outside the gene matches. CDR1 is MNHNS and CDR2 is SASEGT in the germline V gene. The CDR3 DNA reads TGTGCCAGCAGTGAATTAAAGGGGACTAGTTCTGCAGATACGCAGTATTTT. Protein product: CASSELKGTSSADTQYF.

The chain has TRBV5-1 and TRBJ1-1, with D maybe TRBD1 (6 bases). The CDR3 runs to 14 residues. Germline V CDR1 and CDR2: SGHRS, YFSETQ. V dropped 2 bases and J dropped 3 bases, with 11 bases sitting between them. The chain's CDR3 is CASSFSGVDTEAFF. The CDR3 DNA reads TGCGCCAGCAGCTTTTCAGGGGTTGACACTGAAGCTTTCTTT.

This clone was seen more than once but under ten times. The chain carries TRBV27 and TRBJ2-1; no reliable D call. The CDR3 sequence is 13 residues long. Trimming left V 3 bases short and J 8 bases short, with 11 bases between. CDR1 is MNHEY, CDR2 SMNVEV, per germline (reference sequence). CDR3 protein: CASSFIPLDEQFF. The CDR3 DNA reads as TGTGCCAGCAGTTTTATACCCCTAGATGAGCAGTTCTTC.

This clone has more than one count but fewer than ten. The rearrangement joins TRBV5-1 to TRBJ1-1; D is undetermined. Between the trimmed V and J ends, which lost 4 bases and 3 bases, there was a span of 13 bases. There are 14 residues in the CDR3. Germline-derived CDR1 and CDR2 are SGHRS and YFSETQ. CDR3 sequence reads: CASSLRTTDTEAFF. The CDR3 DNA follows: TGCGCCAGCAGCCTCCGGACGACGGACACTGAAGCTTTCTTT.

This sequence joins TRBV5-6 and TRBJ2-7, with 8 bases fitting TRBD1. Germline CDR1 reads SGHDT; CDR2 reads YYEEEE. Trimming cost V 1 base and J 3 bases; bases outside gene matches: 6. This CDR3 is built from 15 residues. As DNA, the CDR3 is TGTGCCAGCAGCTTGTATGGGACAGGAGGCTACGAGCAGTACTTC. This translates into CASSLYGTGGYEQYF.

In this sample, this clone turned up once. This chain links TRBV5-1 with TRBJ1-1, with D perhaps matching TRBD1 (5 bases). Germline CDR1 is SGHRS and CDR2 is YFSETQ. The CDR3 extends over 16 amino acids. With 4 bases removed from V and 5 bases from J, the gap between germline ends came to 21 bases. CDR3 sequence (DNA): TGCGCCAGCAGCCCCCACCCGAGGGGCCAAGGGACTGAAGCTTTCTTT. This sequence encodes CASSPHPRGQGTEAFF.

The rearrangement links TRBV19 to TRBJ2-1; 10 bases fit TRBD2. The germline V gene has CDR1 LNHDA and CDR2 SQIVND (reference sequence). The V gene end was trimmed by 4 bases and the J gene end by 2 bases; junction bases not matched to a gene: 8. The CDR3 has 17 residues. The chain's CDR3 is CASSKSNGLAAYNEQFF. The CDR3 coding sequence is TGTGCCAGTAGTAAATCGAATGGACTAGCGGCCTACAATGAGCAGTTCTTC.

The V gene is TRBV18, the J gene TRBJ1-2; D not resolved. Germline loops: CDR1 KGHSH, CDR2 LQKENI. Deletions cut 0 bases from V and 5 bases from J, with 7 bases between. The CDR3 length is 13 residues. The CDR3 DNA follows: TGTGCCAGCTCACCACCCGGACGTTATGGCTACACCTTC. This codes for CASSPPGRYGYTF.